The 23 T cell receptor beta chains reported below all come from one sample, sequenced in a study of cytomegalovirus exposure and HLA in healthy donors. Primers: 60 Vbeta forward and 13 Jbeta reverse. Measured with immunoSEQ multiplex PCR; TCRdb has only the in-frame clones, and not every one. Among about 64,000 clones listed, about 60% were seen once. The sample consisted of PBMCs. The origin of the receptors is a woman aged 45-60 years in good health and CMV-seronegative.

This clone appeared once. V usage is TRBV9 and J usage is TRBJ2-1; 11 nucleotides line up with TRBD2. V gave up 0 bases and J gave up 3 bases; unmatched junction bases: 2. There are 16 residues in the CDR3. The germline CDR1 and CDR2 sequences are SGDLS and YYNGEE. CDR3 in amino acids: CASSVAGTSGYNEQFF. Written as DNA, the CDR3 is TGTGCCAGCAGCGTAGCAGGGACTAGCGGCTACAATGAGCAGTTCTTC.

The chain employs TRBV6-4 and TRBJ2-1; 11 nucleotides align to TRBD2. The CDR3 loop spans 14 amino acids. The V and J ends lost 8 bases and 3 bases, in that order; junction bases with no gene match: 3. Germline loops: CDR1 MRHNA, CDR2 SNTAGT. This chain's CDR3 is CASDTSGGYNEQFF. CDR3 bases: TGTGCCAGCGACACTAGCGGGGGCTACAATGAGCAGTTCTTC.

This sequence joins TRBV19 and TRBJ1-1; the match to TRBD1 covers 8 bases. With 6 bases clipped from V and 4 bases from J, the junction kept 4 bases outside the gene matches. Germline-derived CDR1 and CDR2 are LNHDA and SQIVND (reference sequence). The CDR3 consists of 13 residues. CDR3 residues: CASRHTGGTEAFF. The CDR3 bases are TGTGCCAGTAGGCACACAGGGGGCACTGAAGCTTTCTTT.

This clone was detected only a few times. This chain connects TRBV6-4 to TRBJ2-7; 7 positions match TRBD1. The CDR3 extends over 14 amino acids. Losses at the gene ends were 4 bases for V and 1 base for J; bases not matched to a gene: 4. CDR1 is MRHNA, CDR2 SNTAGT, per germline. The CDR3 loop is CASSGDSESYEQYF. The CDR3, as DNA: TGTGCCAGCAGTGGGGACAGTGAGTCCTACGAGCAGTACTTC.

There are a few counts of this clone. The chain combines TRBV29-1 with TRBJ2-3; 8 positions agree with TRBD1. V trimming: 4 bases; J trimming: 5 bases; junction bases outside the gene matches: 5. CDR3 size: 13 residues. Germline V gives CDR1 SQVTM, CDR2 ANQGSEA. The CDR3 DNA sequence: TGCAGCGTTGCTTCCGACAGGGGAGATACGCAGTATTTT. It encodes CSVASDRGDTQYF.

This clone was seen many times. The V and J genes are TRBV19 and TRBJ2-7, with 9 bases lining up with TRBD1. There are 14 residues in the CDR3. Germline CDR1 LNHDA, CDR2 SQIVND (reference sequence). V was clipped by 4 bases and J by 7 bases; unmatched bases: 8. The CDR3 DNA sequence: TGTGCCAGTAGTACCCGGGACGGGACAGGGGAGCAGTACTTC. Translation: CASSTRDGTGEQYF.

V gene TRBV2 combines with J gene TRBJ1-2; 9 nucleotides align to TRBD1. The junction had 15 bases not matched to a gene; V was cut back by 6 bases and J by 4 bases. This CDR3 is 17 amino acids long. CDR1 SNHLY and CDR2 FYNNEI come from the germline V gene. The CDR3 DNA is TGTGCCAGCAGCTTACAGAGTTGGACAGGGGCATTCTATGGCTACACCTTC. Translation gives CASSLQSWTGAFYGYTF.

The CDR3 DNA sequence: TGTGCCAGCAGCCGGGACAGAACCTACGAGCAGTACTTC. Its translation: CASSRDRTYEQYF. The J gene is TRBJ2-7, the V gene TRBV7-3, with TRBD1 identical over 7 bases. The CDR3 consists of 13 residues. V lost 5 bases and J lost 2; bases outside the gene matches: 3. CDR1 is SGHTA and CDR2 is FQGTGA in the germline V gene.

By share of the sample, this clone is medium-sized. The chain has TRBV6-5 and TRBJ2-3; 7 bases are a match to TRBD2. The CDR3 runs 11 residues. With V trimmed by 6 bases and J by 13 bases, 7 bases remained unmatched. Per the germline V gene, CDR1 is MNHEY and CDR2 is SVGAGI. The CDR3 bases are TGTGCCAGCAGCACGGGAGGCCTCGAGTATTTT. Protein product: CASSTGGLEYF.

The chain has TRBV19 and TRBJ1-6, with D unclear. The CDR3 length is 11 residues. Per germline, CDR1 LNHDA and CDR2 SQIVND (reference sequence). V dropped 5 bases and J dropped 10 bases, with 6 bases sitting between them. The CDR3 DNA sequence: TGTGCCAGTAGTGATCGGTCACCCCTCCACTTT. Encoded protein: CASSDRSPLHF.

The V and J genes are TRBV15 and TRBJ2-1; the match to TRBD2 covers 11 bases. The CDR3 totals 17 residues. Looked up from germline, CDR1 is LNHNV and CDR2 is YYDKDF (reference sequence). Germline trimming cut 0 bases from V and 10 bases from J; bases unmatched to any gene: 11. The CDR3 region is CATSRDRASGRTGEQFF. The CDR3 nucleotides are TGTGCCACCAGCAGAGATCGGGCTAGCGGGAGGACTGGGGAGCAGTTCTTC.

The rearrangement links TRBV29-1 to TRBJ1-2; no definite D call. Germline values: CDR1 SQVTM, CDR2 ANQGSEA. With 0 bases removed from V and 5 bases from J, the gap between germline ends came to 13 bases. The length of the CDR3 is 14 residues. CDR3 in DNA: TGCAGCGTTGAAGATCCCCTTCGGGTGTATGGCTACACCTTC. Translated, it gives CSVEDPLRVYGYTF.

This sequence joins TRBV27 and TRBJ1-5; the D is unclear. The V gene's germline CDR1 is MNHEY and CDR2 SMNVEV (reference sequence). Trimming shortened V by 5 bases and J by 0 bases, and 14 bases separated the two germline ends. The CDR3 length is 16 residues. The CDR3 nucleotides are TGTGCCAGCAGTCGGGAAGGGCCTTATAGCAATCAGCCCCAGCATTTT. Its translation is CASSREGPYSNQPQHF.

This clone was detected only once. The chain joins TRBV15 to TRBJ2-7; D gene uncertain. V shed 1 base and J shed 7 bases, with 11 bases lying between them. The CDR3 runs to 13 residues. Germline V gene lookup returns CDR1 LNHNV and CDR2 YYDKDF (reference sequence). CDR3 residues: CATSRVRVPEQYF. The CDR3 DNA follows: TGTGCCACCAGCAGAGTTAGAGTTCCGGAGCAGTACTTC.

The genes are TRBV28 and TRBJ1-5, with a possible D match to TRBD1 (5 bases). CDR1 MDHEN and CDR2 SYDVKM come from the germline V gene. V was trimmed by 5 bases and J by 4 bases, leaving 12 bases between them. The CDR3 has 14 amino acids. The CDR3 here is CASSGAGPNQPQHF. CDR3 nucleotides: TGTGCCAGCAGTGGGGCAGGGCCAAATCAGCCCCAGCATTTT.

The V and J genes are TRBV6-5 and TRBJ2-6, with D uncertain. This CDR3 contains 14 residues. Germline lookup yields CDR1 MNHEY and CDR2 SVGAGI. For the CDR3, the DNA is TGTGCGACAAACCCCAGCTCTGGGGCCAACGTCCTGACTTTC. This codes for CATNPSSGANVLTF.

V gene TRBV5-4 combines with J gene TRBJ2-7; D perhaps matches TRBD1 (5 bases). CDR3 length: 15 amino acids. CDR1 is SGHNT, CDR2 YYREEE, per germline (reference sequence). The V end was cut by 0 bases, the J end by 5 bases, with 15 bases between. In DNA, the CDR3 is TGTGCCAGCAGCTTGGACAGGACACTGGTAGACGAGCAGTACTTC. Translating gives CASSLDRTLVDEQYF.

This sequence joins TRBV28 and TRBJ1-5; D is undetermined. Germline V gene data show CDR1 as MDHEN and CDR2 as SYDVKM. The CDR3 contains 14 residues. With 5 bases removed from V and 7 bases from J, the gap between germline ends came to 15 bases. The CDR3 protein is CASSPPEGVQPQHF. The DNA for the CDR3 is TGTGCCAGCAGTCCCCCGGAGGGTGTCCAGCCCCAGCATTTT. The variable domain in full, completed from reference TRBV28 and TRBJ1-5, reads DVKVTQSSRYLVKRTGEKVFLECVQDMDHENMFWYRQDPGLGLRLIYFSYDVKMKEKGDIPEGYSVSREKKERFSLILESASTNQTSMYLCASSPPEGVQPQHFGDGTRLSIL.

V is TRBV11-3 and J is TRBJ1-1; 12 bases are a match to TRBD1. The CDR3 is 14 amino acids. With V trimmed by 5 bases and J by 5 bases, 3 bases remained unmatched. Germline lookup yields CDR1 SGHNT and CDR2 YENEEA. This CDR3 reads CASSGTGGYTEAFF. DNA for the CDR3: TGTGCCAGCAGCGGGACAGGGGGCTATACTGAAGCTTTCTTT.

Only one count was recorded for this clone. In DNA, the CDR3 is TGCAGCGTTGACCAGGGAGGACAGGGGGCAAAAAACATTCAGTACTTC. It is translated as CSVDQGGQGAKNIQYF. The gene calls are TRBV29-1 and TRBJ2-4; 11 nucleotides match TRBD1. Germline V gene sequence: CDR1 SQVTM, CDR2 ANQGSEA. J lost 4 bases, V lost 3 bases, and 8 bases had no gene match. CDR3 length equals 16 residues.

V gene TRBV5-1 combines with J gene TRBJ1-1; D is uncertain. Trimming pared 2 bases from V and 6 bases from J, leaving 11 bases between. CDR3 size: 13 residues. Germline V gene data show CDR1 as SGHRS and CDR2 as YFSETQ. The CDR3 here is CASSFEPSPEAFF. For the CDR3, the DNA is TGCGCCAGCAGCTTTGAACCGAGTCCTGAAGCTTTCTTT.

The J gene is TRBJ2-7, the V gene TRBV28, with no clear D. CDR1 is MDHEN, CDR2 SYDVKM, per germline. This CDR3 has 12 residues. V was shortened by 8 bases and J by 5 bases, with 13 bases between the two germline ends. In DNA form, the CDR3 reads TGTGCCAGCGCAAACCCCACGGACGAGCAGTACTTC. It yields the protein CASANPTDEQYF. The entire variable domain, with the rest obtained from reference TRBV28 and TRBJ2-7, is as follows: DVKVTQSSRYLVKRTGEKVFLECVQDMDHENMFWYRQDPGLGLRLIYFSYDVKMKEKGDIPEGYSVSREKKERFSLILESASTNQTSMYLCASANPTDEQYFGPGTRLTVT.

The table lists this clone with a few counts. This chain uses TRBV7-3 with TRBJ1-1; D not certain. CDR1 is SGHTA, CDR2 FQGTGA, per germline. The CDR3 extends over 14 amino acids. Trimming took off 1 base at V and 4 bases at J, with 10 bases between the two ends. The CDR3 DNA follows: TGTGCCAGCAGCTTAATCGGGAAGTCCACTGAAGCTTTCTTT. Its protein product is CASSLIGKSTEAFF.